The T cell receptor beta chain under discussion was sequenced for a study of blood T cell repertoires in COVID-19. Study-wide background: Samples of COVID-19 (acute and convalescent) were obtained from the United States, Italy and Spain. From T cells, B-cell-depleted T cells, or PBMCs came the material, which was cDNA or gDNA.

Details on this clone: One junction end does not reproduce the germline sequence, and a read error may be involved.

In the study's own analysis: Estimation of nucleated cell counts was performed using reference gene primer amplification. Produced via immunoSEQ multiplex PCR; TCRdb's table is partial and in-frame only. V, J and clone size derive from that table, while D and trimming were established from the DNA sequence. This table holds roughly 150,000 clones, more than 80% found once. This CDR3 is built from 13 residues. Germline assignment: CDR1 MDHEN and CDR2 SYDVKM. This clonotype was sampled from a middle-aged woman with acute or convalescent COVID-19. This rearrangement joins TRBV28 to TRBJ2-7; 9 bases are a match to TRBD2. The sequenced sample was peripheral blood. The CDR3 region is CASSLVAGAYKHF. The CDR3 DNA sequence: TGTGCCAGCAGTTTAGTAGCGGGGGCGTACAAACACTTC.